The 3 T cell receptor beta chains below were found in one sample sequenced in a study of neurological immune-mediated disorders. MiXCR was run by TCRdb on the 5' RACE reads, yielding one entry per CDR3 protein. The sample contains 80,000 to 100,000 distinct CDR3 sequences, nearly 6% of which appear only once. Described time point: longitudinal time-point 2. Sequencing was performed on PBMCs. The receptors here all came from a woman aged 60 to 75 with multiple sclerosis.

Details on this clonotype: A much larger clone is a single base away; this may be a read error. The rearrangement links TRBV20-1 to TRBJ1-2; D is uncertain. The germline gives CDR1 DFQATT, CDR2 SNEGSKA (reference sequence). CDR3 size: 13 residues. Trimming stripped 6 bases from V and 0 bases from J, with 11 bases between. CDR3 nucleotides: TGCAGTGCACGGGATATCCCTAACTATGGCTACACCTTC. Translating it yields CSARDIPNYGYTF.

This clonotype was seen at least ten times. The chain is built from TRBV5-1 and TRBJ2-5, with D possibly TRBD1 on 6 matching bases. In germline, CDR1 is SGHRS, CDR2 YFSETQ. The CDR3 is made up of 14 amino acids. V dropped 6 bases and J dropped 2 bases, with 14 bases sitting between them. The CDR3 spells CASNPGDKQETQYF. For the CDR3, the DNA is TGCGCCAGCAACCCCGGGGACAAACAAGAGACCCAGTACTTC.

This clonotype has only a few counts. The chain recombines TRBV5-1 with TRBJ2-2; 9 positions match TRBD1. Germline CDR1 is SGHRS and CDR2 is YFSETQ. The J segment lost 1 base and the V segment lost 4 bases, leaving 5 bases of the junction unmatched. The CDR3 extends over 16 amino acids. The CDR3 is CASSQRTGENTGELFF. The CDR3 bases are TGCGCCAGCAGCCAACGGACAGGGGAGAACACCGGGGAGCTGTTTTTT.